This paragraph covers one TCR beta chain sequence. The data were obtained in a study of CD8 T cells in Susac syndrome. Germline V gives CDR1 LGHNA, CDR2 YSLEER. The CDR3 is 16 residues long. The trim removed 4 bases at V and 4 bases at J, leaving 12 bases unmatched. Reverse transcription of 0.5 to 1 ug RNA was carried out with random hexamers. TCR beta CDR3 was amplified by immunoSEQ covering 54 Vbeta and 13 Jbeta. MiXCR, run by TCRdb on the immunoSEQ multiplex PCR reads, gives a single entry per CDR3 protein. The sample carries tens of thousands of distinct CDR3 sequences, around 94% recorded once. This TCR derives from a human donor in good health. Material: CD8+ T cells from PBMCs. V usage is TRBV4-3 and J usage is TRBJ1-1; 7 positions agree with TRBD1. Written as DNA, the CDR3 is TGCGCCAGCAGCCCAGATGCGGGACAGTGGGCCACTGAAGCTTTCTTT. Its translation is CASSPDAGQWATEAFF.